This T cell receptor (beta chain) was found in a study of tumor and adjacent non-tumor tissue in lung cancer. Three rounds of nested PCR, following a modified ARM-PCR protocol, produced the TCRbeta library. MiXCR, run by TCRdb on the multiplex PCR reads, gives a single entry per CDR3 protein. The sample has tens of thousands of distinct CDR3 sequences, roughly 60% seen once; the top ten hold roughly 20%. The CDR3 consists of 19 residues. CDR1 SGHRS and CDR2 YFSETQ come from the germline V gene. General study results and limits: Normal lung showed higher cumulative top 100 clone frequency than tumor.

The template was RNA from unsorted bulk tissue. This non-tumor lung sample came from over 3 cm beyond the tumor edge. Of note for this clonotype: Its antigen is unknown. Its ends do not fully match the called genes, so a read error is possible.

The V gene is TRBV5-1, the J gene TRBJ2-3; 9 nucleotides agree with TRBD2. Source material: distant non-tumor lung tissue. The clonotype comes from a woman in her 40s with non-small cell lung cancer. The CDR3 region is CASRNPWTNGGTSTDTQCF. The CDR3 region has the DNA TGCGCCAGCAGGAATCCATGGACTAACGGGGGGACTAGCACAGATACACAGTGTTTT.